The TCR beta chain described here comes from a study of CD8 T cells in Susac syndrome. Stable or active relapsing-remitting multiple sclerosis, untreated and meeting revised McDonald criteria, defined the controls. Germline loops: CDR1 SEHNR, CDR2 FQNEAQ (reference sequence). Losses at the gene ends were 5 bases for V and 0 bases for J; bases not matched to a gene: 5. This CDR3 is built from 15 residues. For this clonotype: What it binds is unknown.

With random hexamers, roughly 0.45 to 1 ug RNA was reverse transcribed. The TCR beta CDR3 was amplified by immunoSEQ multiplex PCR across 54 Vbeta, 13 Jbeta. TCRdb fed the immunoSEQ multiplex PCR reads into MiXCR, producing one record per CDR3 protein. The sample contains 200,000 or so distinct CDR3 sequences, around 95% of which appear only once. The study, taken as a whole, reports: The authors acknowledged that their TCR sequencing and HLA analysis involved a relatively small number of individuals.

V gene TRBV7-9 combines with J gene TRBJ1-1, with TRBD1 identical over 8 bases. The sequence came from a human donor with multiple sclerosis. The sample was CD4+ T cells from PBMCs. In DNA form, the CDR3 reads TGTGCCAGCAGCACTCGACAGGGGATGAACACTGAAGCTTTCTTT. It specifies CASSTRQGMNTEAFF.